These 9 T cell receptor beta chains originate from one sample sequenced in a study of early T cells in non-severe SARS-CoV-2 infection. TCRdb re-derived calls from the 5' RACE reads in MiXCR, one entry per CDR3 protein. Among some 87,000 distinct CDR3 sequences listed, about 12% were seen once. The sample taken for sequencing was whole blood. These receptors came from an adult who was a healthcare worker with PCR-confirmed SARS-CoV-2 infection or an uninfected control (not recorded which).

There are many counts of this clonotype. This chain uses TRBV7-9 with TRBJ2-1, with D unresolved. CDR3 length: 15 residues. Germline loops: CDR1 SEHNR, CDR2 FQNEAQ (reference sequence). Trimming took off 1 base at V and 0 bases at J, with 7 bases between the two ends. The CDR3 loop is CASSLGVSSYNEQFF. CDR3 DNA sequence: TGTGCCAGCAGCTTAGGCGTTAGCTCCTACAATGAGCAGTTCTTC.

This clonotype was seen repeatedly, ten times or more. This sequence joins TRBV11-2 and TRBJ2-1; D possibly uses TRBD1 or TRBD2 (6 bases each). The germline V gene encodes CDR1 SGHAT and CDR2 FQNNGV. V shed 2 bases and J shed 8 bases, with 19 bases lying between them. The CDR3 sequence is 16 residues long. The CDR3 here is CASSLSRGAVVYEQFF. CDR3 nucleotide sequence: TGTGCCAGCAGCTTATCGAGGGGGGCGGTCGTCTATGAGCAGTTCTTC.

This clonotype was observed many times. The chain couples TRBV29-1 to TRBJ2-5; 9 nucleotides match TRBD2. V shed 5 bases, J shed 0 bases, and the junction held 4 bases outside the gene matches. CDR1 SQVTM and CDR2 ANQGSEA come from the germline V gene. The CDR3 has 14 amino acids. In DNA, the CDR3 is TGCAGCGTTCTACTAGCGGGTAACCAAGAGACCCAGTACTTC. It codes for CSVLLAGNQETQYF.

This clonotype was picked up many times. V and J are TRBV6-6 and TRBJ2-3, with a tentative D call TRBD2 (5 bases). With 4 bases removed from V and 4 bases from J, the gap between germline ends came to 24 bases. The germline gives CDR1 MNHNY, CDR2 SVGAGI (reference sequence). The CDR3 is 18 residues long. CDR3 sequence: CASSFTPGWVASADTQYF. CDR3 nucleotide sequence: TGTGCCAGCAGTTTCACCCCTGGATGGGTAGCGTCCGCAGATACGCAGTATTTT.

This sequence joins TRBV6-6 and TRBJ2-7, with TRBD2 as a possible D gene (5 bases). Trimming took off 9 bases at V and 6 bases at J, with 15 bases between the two ends. CDR1 is MNHNY and CDR2 is SVGAGI in the germline V gene (reference sequence). The CDR3 runs 12 residues. This CDR3 reads CASGSTLGEQYF. CDR3 bases: TGTGCCAGTGGGAGTACTCTAGGCGAGCAGTACTTC.

This rearrangement joins TRBV24-1 to TRBJ2-3; weak D call: TRBD1 (6 bases). Trimming removed 8 bases at V and 4 bases at J, with 9 bases between. The CDR3 consists of 12 residues. The germline gives CDR1 KGHDR, CDR2 SFDVKD. The CDR3 reads CATIEGADTQYF. CDR3 in DNA: TGTGCCACCATTGAGGGGGCAGATACGCAGTATTTT.

This clonotype was seen ten or more times. The V call is TRBV6-6, the J call TRBJ2-3; D is uncertain. Between the trimmed V and J ends, which lost 2 bases and 4 bases, there was a span of 4 bases. The CDR3 contains 12 residues. The germline gives CDR1 MNHNY, CDR2 SVGAGI (reference sequence). CDR3 nucleotide sequence: TGTGCCAGCAGTTACGTGGCAGATACGCAGTATTTT. Translation gives CASSYVADTQYF.

Ten or more counts support this clonotype. This chain connects TRBV12-5 to TRBJ2-6, with 10 bases that match TRBD1. V dropped 6 bases and J dropped 0; count of bases not matched to a gene: 5. Germline V gives CDR1 LGHNT, CDR2 FRNRAP. The length of the CDR3 is 17 residues. CDR3 residues: CASGPWTGGSGANVLTF. The CDR3 bases are TGTGCTAGTGGCCCCTGGACAGGGGGCTCTGGGGCCAACGTCCTGACTTTC.

The V gene is TRBV27, the J gene TRBJ1-1; D is perhaps TRBD1 (5 bases). Trimming removed 4 bases from V and 0 bases from J, with 15 bases in between. The CDR3 length is 16 residues. In germline, CDR1 is MNHEY, CDR2 SMNVEV (reference sequence). The CDR3, as DNA: TGTGCCAGCAGTTCGGGACGTATCCCGATGAACACTGAAGCTTTCTTT. Translating gives CASSSGRIPMNTEAFF.